This T cell receptor (beta chain) was sequenced for a study of identical twins (dated by TCRdb to the mid-2010s). For the study in its entirety: TCR alpha and beta repertoires from monozygotic twins, unrelated adults of various ages and cord blood were deep-sequenced to test whether fetal clonotypes persist. Replicate twin experiments were performed at different times using different library preparation protocols to rule out contamination.

The full study reports these points: Invariant T cells such as MAIT and iNKT could partly confound zero-insertion analyses, though diverse VJ usage argued against this for most clonotypes. Excess twin sharing in beta out-of-frame sequences was weaker because fewer shared sequences lowered the signal-to-noise ratio. Out-of-frame TCR alpha sequences shared between twins showed an excess of low generation-probability sequences compared with coincidental sharing between unrelated individuals. Fewer insertions were carried by abundant cord blood beta clonotypes, a similar but weaker trend appeared in young adult naive repertoires, and no such trend appeared in memory repertoires. In monozygotic twins, recombination models systematically underestimated out-of-frame TCR alpha sharing, but the models matched the sharing seen between unrelated individuals. Conclusions relied on cross-sectional statistical analysis, since the same donors could not be followed over many years.

Concerning this clonotype itself: It has no known antigen specificity. Per-base quality was not reported, and no clone a single base away is much larger than it.

Sequences MNHNS (CDR1) and SASEGT (CDR2) are obtained from the germline V gene. The CDR3 spans 13 residues, from the cysteine through the phenylalanine. The retained sequence is limited to the CDR3, 39 bases, with the frame set at the first base. V lost 8 bases and J lost 3 bases; the stretch between them is 14 bases long. Library preparation used 5' RACE. Sequenced on an Illumina HiSeq 2000. A universal primer binding site was introduced by template switching, and a unique molecular identifier was present in the final cDNA, enabling accurate counting of TCR cDNA molecules. Specific primers in the conserved constant-segment region were used to synthesize first-strand cDNA for TCR alpha and beta chains. To control for contamination, every cDNA library was double barcoded, receiving both a SMART-Mk sample barcode and Illumina barcodes. TruSeq adapter sequences along with Illumina sample barcodes were introduced in two successive PCR steps. The Illumina HiSeq platform was used with custom primers to sequence TCR alpha and beta cDNA libraries. The published analysis was carried out like this. Unique molecular identifiers were extracted from raw reads with MiGEC, and CDR3 positions were determined with MiXCR. Recombination models were inferred per individual with the repgenHMM and IGoR tools using an EM algorithm. Shared clonotypes were analyzed with the tcR package in R, and sharing was normalized by the product of cloneset sizes. To study raw recombination free of thymic and clonal selection effects, out-of-frame nonproductive sequences were analyzed. TCRdb trimmed the raw reads at Q25, called clones with MiXCR and kept productive beta chains. Duplicate CDR3 protein sequences are folded into a single record with the most common DNA and genes. These V and J calls are TCRdb output, not the study's own analysis. Counted in this sample were 700,000 or so distinct CDR3 sequences; less than 25% of them appeared once. The top ten clones comprise 4.3% of the sample.

Every donor in the study was a healthy Caucasian. Three pairs of female monozygotic twins, all aged about 18 to 29 years, made up the twin cohort. Peripheral blood mononuclear cells were the source from which RNA for the TCR libraries was isolated. This sample also appeared in a second study, on T cells expressing NK-cell markers. As the second paper documents: Three sorted T-cell subsets (CD3+CD56+NKG2C+, CD3+CD56+NKG2C- and CD3+CD56-NKG2C+) from roughly eight donors had their TCR beta-chain repertoires profiled. Among the eight sequenced donors, seven were HCMV-seropositive and one was HCMV-seronegative. In several experiments an anti-gammadeltaTCR antibody was added to restrict sorting to alphabetaTCR-expressing T cells. In six or seven donors, the dominant CD3+CD56+NKG2C+ clonotypes ranked among the top 10 CD8+ clonotypes, making up about 1.0-7.5% of CD8+ T cells. Those dominant clonotypes were again the most abundant among CD3+CD56-NKG2C+ cells in a few donors, at about 28.3-60.1%. It remained unclear whether the expanded NKG2C-expressing T cell clones were specific for HCMV antigens. The eight sequenced donors were randomly selected healthy volunteers, three men and five women. HCMV serostatus was determined by detecting HCMV-specific IgG in serum with a commercial ELISA kit. For six donors, bulk peripheral blood T-cell repertoires were also sequenced from unsorted PBMC. MIGEC was used to demultiplex reads and group the reads by UMI, and MiTCR was used to assemble and quantify clonotypes. To exclude erroneous sequences, only TCR cDNA sequences supported by at least two reads were retained. The tcR package was used for downstream repertoire analysis, with clonotypes matched between fractions based on CDR3 nucleotide sequence plus V segment. VDJmatch was used to annotate antigen specificity against VDJdb, with one amino acid substitution in CDR3 permitted.

The clonotype comes from a woman aged 18-30 years in good health. The sequence links TRBV6-1 to TRBJ2-7, and the D gene may be TRBD1, 5 bases matching. The sample consisted of PBMCs. The DNA sequence reads TGTGCCAGCCGACGTGGGCAGGGCTACGAGCAGTACTTC. Its product reads: CASRRGQGYEQYF.